Listed below are T cell receptor beta chains from one sample, sequenced in a study of cytomegalovirus exposure and HLA in healthy donors. The table came from immunoSEQ multiplex PCR; TCRdb's copy has only in-frame clones and leaves some out. The table has 150,000 to 200,000 clones, about 89% seen once. The sample taken for sequencing was PBMCs. The receptors were gathered from a woman between 18 and 30 years old in good health and CMV-seropositive. Each CDR3 is given with its conserved first and last residue. The D gene is left open where the match is weak. Not all rows give a size; the values are once, few, many and, for expanded clones, a class.

. TRBJ1-6 TRBV4-2 . TGTGCCAGCAGCCAAGGGCTCGCTAGGGGGTCACCCCTCCACTTT CASSQGLARGSPLHF
. TRBJ2-1 TRBV11-3 . TGTGCCAGCAGCCTAAACAATGAGCAGTTCTTC CASSLNNEQFF
. TRBJ2-7 TRBV7-2 . TGTGCCAGCAGCTTAGTATCAGGGTATAGCTACGAGCAGTACTTC CASSLVSGYSYEQYF
. TRBJ1-1 TRBV6-6 TRBD1 TGTGCCAGCAGTTACAACCGGGACAGTGAAGCTTTCTTT CASSYNRDSEAFF
. TRBJ1-4 TRBV7-9 . TGTGCCAGCAGCGATCCGGGAGCGTCCCTCGAAAAACTGTTTTTT CASSDPGASLEKLFF
. TRBJ2-7 TRBV6-5 . TGTGCCAGCAGTTACGGGGACGGGGGGCTTCCCTACGAGCAGTACTTC CASSYGDGGLPYEQYF
. TRBJ1-4 TRBV7-9 . TGTGCCAGCAGCTCAGACAAGCAGGGTGAAAAACTGTTTTTT CASSSDKQGEKLFF
. TRBJ1-3 TRBV9 . TGTGCCAGCAGCCCTGAACAGGGCCCCTCTGGAAACACCATATATTTT CASSPEQGPSGNTIYF
once TRBJ1-2 TRBV5-1 . TGCGCCAGCAGCTTGAACGGGGAGGGCTACACCTTC CASSLNGEGYTF
. TRBJ1-1 TRBV30 . TGTGCCTGGGCAGTTGACACTGAAGCTTTCTTT CAWAVDTEAFF
. TRBJ2-7 TRBV18 . TGTGCCAGCTCGGGAGGTTCCTACGAGCAGTACTTC CASSGGSYEQYF
. TRBJ2-7 TRBV6-5 TRBD1 TGTGCCAGCAAACGGCCGGGACAGGGAGTATACGAGCAGTACTTC CASKRPGQGVYEQYF
. TRBJ2-7 TRBV5-4 TRBD1 TGTGCCAGCAGCTTGGGCAGGGGGCAGTACGAGCAGTACTTC CASSLGRGQYEQYF
. TRBJ2-5 TRBV7-2 TRBD2 TGTGCCAGCAGCATTAGCGGGGGCCCCCAAGAGACCCAGTACTTC CASSISGGPQETQYF
. TRBJ2-1 TRBV11-3 TRBD2 TGTGCCAGCAGCTTAGACACCGGGACTAGCGGAGGGGGTGAGCAGTTCTTC CASSLDTGTSGGGEQFF
. TRBJ2-7 TRBV5-6 . TGTGCCAGCAGCTTGGTTTATAGGGACCCCAGGGGCGAGCAGTACTTC CASSLVYRDPRGEQYF
. TRBJ2-1 TRBV28 TRBD2 TGTGCCAGCAGTTTCCCGGGACTAGAAGACTACAATGAGCAGTTCTTC CASSFPGLEDYNEQFF
. TRBJ2-3 TRBV13 TRBD2 TGTGCCAGCAGCTCCGGGACTAGCGGCACAGATACGCAGTATTTT CASSSGTSGTDTQYF
. TRBJ2-3 TRBV15 TRBD1 TGTGCCATCGCCCGGGACAGGGCCACAGATACGCAGTATTTT CAIARDRATDTQYF
few TRBJ2-7 TRBV18 TRBD1 TGTGCCAGCTCACCGGGACAGGCCTCAGCTAGGGAGCAGTACTTC CASSPGQASAREQYF
once TRBJ2-5 TRBV2 TRBD2 TGTGCCAGGACTAGCGGGAGACAAGAGACCCAGTACTTC CARTSGRQETQYF
once TRBJ2-7 TRBV5-6 . TGTGCCAGCAGCTTGTCTCCCTACGAGCAGTACTTC CASSLSPYEQYF
. TRBJ2-1 TRBV7-9 . TGTGCCAGCAGCTTAGATCCGGGACTCCGAAACAATGAGCAGTTCTTC CASSLDPGLRNNEQFF
. TRBJ2-1 TRBV9 TRBD2 TGTGCCAGCAGCGTAACCGGGACTAGCGCGGGTGAGCAGTTCTTC CASSVTGTSAGEQFF
. TRBJ1-4 TRBV2 . TGTGCCTGCGTTTTTTTTTCGTCGACTAATGAAAAACTGTTTTTT CACVFFSSTNEKLFF
many TRBJ1-2 TRBV5-1 TRBD1 TGCGCCAGCAGCGGGGACAGGGGCCGGAACTATGGCTACACCTTC CASSGDRGRNYGYTF
. TRBJ2-1 TRBV6-1 TRBD1 TGCGCAGGGGGCCTCTCCTACAATGAGCAGTTCTTC CAGGLSYNEQFF
few TRBJ2-3 TRBV14 . TGTGCCAGCAGCACCCGACTCACAGATACGCAGTATTTT CASSTRLTDTQYF
. TRBJ1-1 TRBV19 TRBD1 TGTGCCAGTAGTGTATGGACAGGGAGCGGGGACACTGAAGCTTTCTTT CASSVWTGSGDTEAFF
. TRBJ2-3 TRBV19 TRBD2 TGTGCCAGTAGTATGGGGCGGGGGGGCACAGATACGCAGTATTTT CASSMGRGGTDTQYF
. TRBJ1-1 TRBV5-5 . TGTGCCAGCAGCTTGGCCGAGGGATTGACTGAAGCTTTCTTT CASSLAEGLTEAFF
. TRBJ2-2 TRBV5-6 TRBD1 TGTGCCAGCAGCGCGGACAGGGGAGGAAGCACCGGGGAGCTGTTTTTT CASSADRGGSTGELFF
. TRBJ2-7 TRBV27 TRBD1 TGTGCCAGCTCACCCGGGACAGGGCACTACGAGCAGTACTTC CASSPGTGHYEQYF